The 22 T cell receptor beta chains listed next were all sequenced from one sample in a study of T cells after yellow fever vaccination. TCRdb reanalysed the 5' RACE reads using MiXCR and keeps one entry per CDR3 protein. The sample holds about 160,000 distinct CDR3 sequences; 6% to 7.5% are singletons and the top ten take under 3%. The source material was CD4+ T cells sorted from PBMCs, sampled 5 to 6 days after the first yellow fever vaccination. These receptors were collected from a man aged 18 to 29 who received the YFV17D yellow fever vaccine.

Ten or more counts support this clonotype. J is TRBJ1-6 and V is TRBV27, with 7 nucleotides matching TRBD1. This CDR3 contains 15 residues. V lost 4 bases and J lost 4; bases outside the gene matches: 4. The V gene's germline CDR1 is MNHEY and CDR2 SMNVEV (reference sequence). The CDR3 is CASSSTGNYNSPLHF. The CDR3 DNA follows: TGTGCCAGCAGTTCGACAGGGAATTATAATTCACCCCTCCACTTT.

This clonotype was detected many times. The DNA for the CDR3 is TGCGCCAGCAGCCAAGAGTCAACGGGGGGGATCAAGACCCAGTACTTC. Translated: CASSQESTGGIKTQYF. The chain uses TRBV4-1 and TRBJ2-5; 8 bases are shared with TRBD2. Trimming cost V 0 bases and J 6 bases; bases outside gene matches: 9. The CDR3 totals 16 residues. Germline-derived CDR1 and CDR2 are MGHRA and YSYEKL.

The chain recombines TRBV7-2 with TRBJ2-1; D is undetermined. Germline V gene lookup returns CDR1 SGHTA and CDR2 FQGNSA. V was clipped by 4 bases and J by 8 bases, with 15 bases between them. CDR3 length: 14 amino acids. The CDR3 nucleotides read TGTGCCAGCAGCTCTCCCCCGCGCCGGCATGAGCAGTTCTTC. This encodes CASSSPPRRHEQFF. The full variable domain, completed using reference TRBV7-2 and TRBJ2-1, is GAGVSQSPSNKVTEKGKDVELRCDPISGHTALYWYRQSLGQGLEFLIYFQGNSAPDKSGLPSDRFSAERTGGSVSTLTIQRTQQEDSAVYLCASSSPPRRHEQFFGPGTRLTVL.

About this clonotype itself: A much bigger clone sits one base away, suggesting this may be a read error. The V call is TRBV11-1, the J call TRBJ2-1; TRBD2 is a possible D gene (6 bases). V was clipped by 5 bases and J by 6 bases, with 14 bases between them. Germline CDR1 and CDR2: SGHAT and FQDESV (reference sequence). CDR3 length: 14 residues. The CDR3 region is CASSPGLASNEQFF. In nucleotides, the CDR3 is TGTGCCAGCAGCCCGGGGCTAGCGTCCAATGAGCAGTTCTTC.

This clonotype appeared a few times. V gene TRBV7-2 combines with J gene TRBJ2-7, with D unclear. Germline loops: CDR1 SGHTA, CDR2 FQGNSA. Trimming stripped 4 bases from V and 3 bases from J, with 4 bases between. The CDR3 sequence is 11 residues long. CDR3 residues: CASSSFYEQYF. The CDR3 nucleotides are TGTGCCAGCAGCTCCTTCTACGAGCAGTACTTC.

This clonotype turned up a few times. The rearrangement joins TRBV14 to TRBJ1-4; no definite D call. Germline V gives CDR1 SGHDN, CDR2 FVKESK. V dropped 3 bases and J dropped 8 bases, with 7 bases sitting between them. The CDR3 spans 12 residues. The CDR3 DNA is TGTGCCAGCAGCCACCGGCCCGAAAAACTGTTTTTT. Protein product: CASSHRPEKLFF.

This clonotype was picked up a small number of times. J is TRBJ1-1 and V is TRBV7-8, with D unclear. Germline-derived CDR1 and CDR2 are SGHVS and FQNEAQ. This CDR3 comprises 17 residues. The V and J ends lost 3 bases and 1 base respectively, with 18 bases between them. This CDR3 is CASSFGLGLDGNTEAFF. The CDR3 nucleotides are TGTGCCAGCAGCTTCGGTTTAGGATTGGACGGGAACACTGAAGCTTTCTTT.

Ten or more counts support this clonotype. This chain's CDR3 is CASSLREANYGYTF. The CDR3 DNA reads TGCGCCAGCAGCTTGAGGGAGGCTAACTATGGCTACACCTTC. The chain couples TRBV5-1 to TRBJ1-2; unclear D gene. The V gene's germline CDR1 is SGHRS and CDR2 YFSETQ. The CDR3 consists of 14 residues. V shed 1 base and J shed 0 bases, with 7 bases lying between them.

This clonotype was observed many times. The chain couples TRBV4-2 to TRBJ2-5; 7 bases map to TRBD2. The CDR3 is 14 residues long. CDR1 is LGHNA and CDR2 is YNFKEQ in the germline V gene. The trim removed 2 bases at V and 3 bases at J, leaving 3 bases unmatched. Here the CDR3 reads CASSQWAGEETQYF. DNA of the CDR3: TGTGCCAGCAGCCAATGGGCGGGGGAAGAGACCCAGTACTTC.

Only a few counts were recorded for this clonotype. The gene calls are TRBV2 and TRBJ2-1; D perhaps matches TRBD2 (5 bases). The CDR3 extends over 14 amino acids. The germline gives CDR1 SNHLY, CDR2 FYNNEI. The V end was cut by 2 bases, the J end by 8 bases, with 13 bases between. The CDR3 here is CASSEPPGGDEQFF. The CDR3 nucleotides are TGTGCCAGCAGTGAACCCCCAGGAGGAGATGAGCAGTTCTTC.

This clonotype was seen at least ten times. The V gene is TRBV11-3, the J gene TRBJ2-2; D possibly corresponds to TRBD2 (5 bases). Germline V gene sequence: CDR1 SGHNT, CDR2 YENEEA. With 1 base removed from V and 2 bases from J, the gap between germline ends came to 11 bases. This CDR3 is built from 16 residues. CDR3 amino acids: CASSLGRQLNTGELFF. DNA of the CDR3: TGTGCCAGCAGCTTAGGGAGGCAGCTTAACACCGGGGAGCTGTTTTTT.

This clonotype was detected ten times or more. The chain has TRBV4-1 and TRBJ1-5; D remains ambiguous. CDR1 MGHRA and CDR2 YSYEKL come from the germline V gene. V lost 2 bases to trimming and J lost 5 bases, with 22 bases between them. The CDR3 has 18 amino acids. The CDR3 nucleotides are TGCGCCAGCAGCCAATTTTCCTCGGTGCGTGTGCCCTATCAGCCCCAGCATTTT. This encodes CASSQFSSVRVPYQPQHF.

This clonotype was seen ten or more times. The chain uses TRBV7-2 and TRBJ2-7, with D maybe TRBD2 (6 bases). Germline CDR1 and CDR2: SGHTA and FQGNSA. CDR3 length: 13 residues. Trimming stripped 5 bases from V and 5 bases from J, with 13 bases between. CDR3 nucleotide sequence: TGTGCCAGCAGCCCGACTAGGTTTGACGAGCAGTACGTC. Translation: CASSPTRFDEQYV.

The gene calls are TRBV6-4 and TRBJ2-5; the D call may be TRBD1 or TRBD2 (5 bases each). Germline lookup yields CDR1 MRHNA and CDR2 SNTAGT. The V end lost 6 bases, the J end lost 7 bases, and 18 bases lay between the germline ends. This CDR3 spans 14 amino acids. The CDR3 bases are TGTGCCAGCAGAGAATATCTCGGGGCGGCGACCCAGTACTTC. It specifies CASREYLGAATQYF.

This clonotype was seen ten or more times. The chain joins TRBV5-1 to TRBJ1-2; 8 bases align to TRBD1. The CDR3 has 14 amino acids. Germline CDR1 is SGHRS and CDR2 is YFSETQ. The J segment lost 6 bases and the V segment lost 3 bases, leaving 7 bases of the junction unmatched. The CDR3 sequence is CASSSPGQENGYTF. The DNA of the CDR3 is TGCGCCAGCAGCTCCCCGGGACAGGAGAATGGCTACACCTTC.

This clonotype was detected ten times or more. The V and J genes are TRBV29-1 and TRBJ2-7; 9 bases agree with TRBD1. Germline V gene lookup returns CDR1 SQVTM and CDR2 ANQGSEA. The CDR3 is 13 residues long. Trimming at V came to 6 bases and at J to 4 bases, leaving 7 bases not matched to a gene. The CDR3 protein is CSVEPGQGYEQYF. CDR3 in DNA: TGCAGCGTGGAACCGGGACAGGGTTACGAGCAGTACTTC.

This clonotype was detected a few times. The rearrangement uses TRBV18 and TRBJ2-1; D gene uncertain. The V end lost 4 bases, the J end lost 5 bases, and 9 bases lay between the germline ends. From germline, CDR1 is KGHSH and CDR2 LQKENI. This CDR3 region has 13 residues. CDR3: CASSLRTDNEQFF. The DNA of the CDR3 is TGTGCCAGCTCACTGAGGACGGACAATGAGCAGTTCTTC.

The chain carries TRBV5-8 and TRBJ1-1, with TRBD1 matching over 8 bases. After removal of 3 bases from V and 1 base from J, the junction contained 2 bases not matched to a gene. The CDR3 loop spans 14 amino acids. From germline, CDR1 is SGHTS and CDR2 YDEGEE. In DNA, the CDR3 is TGTGCCAGCAGCTGGGACAGGCCGAACACTGAAGCTTTCTTT. This encodes CASSWDRPNTEAFF.

In this sample, this clonotype turned up many times. V gene TRBV12-3 or TRBV12-4 combines with J gene TRBJ2-3, with 9 bases lining up with TRBD2. J gave up 4 bases and V 5 bases, and 7 bases lay outside the gene matches. The CDR3 covers 15 residues. The CDR3 DNA reads TGTGCCAGCAGTCCAGGACTAGCGACAGCAGATACGCAGTATTTT. Protein sequence: CASSPGLATADTQYF.

This clonotype has ten or more counts. This sequence joins TRBV5-1 and TRBJ2-7, with unresolved D. The CDR3 is 14 amino acids. The V gene lost 1 base and the J gene lost 1 base, with 9 bases spanning the gap. Germline CDR1 SGHRS, CDR2 YFSETQ. Here the CDR3 reads CASSLSPQSYEQYF. CDR3 nucleotides: TGCGCCAGCAGCTTGAGTCCGCAATCCTACGAGCAGTACTTC. Full variable domain (rest looked up from reference TRBV5-1 and TRBJ2-7): KAGVTQTPRYLIKTRGQQVTLSCSPISGHRSVSWYQQTPGQGLQFLFEYFSETQRNKGNFPGRFSGRQFSNSRSEMNVSTLELGDSALYLCASSLSPQSYEQYFGPGTRLTVT.

The chain combines TRBV12-3 or TRBV12-4 with TRBJ1-2, with 7 nucleotides matching TRBD1. The CDR3 spans 15 residues. The V segment lost 4 bases and the J segment 4 bases; nucleotides outside the gene matches: 9. The DNA for the CDR3 is TGTGCCAGCAGTTCCAACAGGGGTTTGGGCTATGGCTACACCTTC. Its protein product is CASSSNRGLGYGYTF.

V and J are TRBV7-3 and TRBJ2-1, with 9 bases that match TRBD2. The CDR3 covers 17 residues. Germline values: CDR1 SGHTA, CDR2 FQGTGA. J was trimmed by 0 bases and V by 3 bases; bases with no gene match: 6. The CDR3 DNA reads TGTGCCAGCAGCTTCCGGACTAGCGTTAGCTCCTACAATGAGCAGTTCTTC. Translated: CASSFRTSVSSYNEQFF.